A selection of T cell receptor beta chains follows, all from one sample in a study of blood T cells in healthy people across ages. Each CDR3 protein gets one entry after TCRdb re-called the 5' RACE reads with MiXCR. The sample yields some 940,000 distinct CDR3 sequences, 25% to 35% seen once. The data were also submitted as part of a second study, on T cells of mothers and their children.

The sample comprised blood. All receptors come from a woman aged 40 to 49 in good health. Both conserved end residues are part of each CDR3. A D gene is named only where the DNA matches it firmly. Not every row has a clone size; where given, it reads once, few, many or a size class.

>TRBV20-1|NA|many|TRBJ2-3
CSARDLLLFTDTQYF
TGCAGTGCCCGGGACTTACTCTTGTTCACAGATACGCAGTATTTT
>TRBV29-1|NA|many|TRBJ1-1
CSVTDLPNTEAFF
TGCAGCGTTACGGACTTACCGAACACTGAAGCTTTCTTT
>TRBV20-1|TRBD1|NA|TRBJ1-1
CSAPKTGTEAFF
TGCAGTGCGCCAAAGACAGGGACCGAAGCTTTCTTT
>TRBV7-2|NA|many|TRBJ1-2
CASSLARANYGYTF
TGTGCCAGCAGTTTAGCCAGGGCGAACTATGGCTACACCTTC
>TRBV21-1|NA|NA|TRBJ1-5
CASPKSVFLNQPQHF
TGTGCCAGCCCCAAATCCGTTTTCCTCAATCAGCCCCAGCATTTT
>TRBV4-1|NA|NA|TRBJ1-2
CASSQIFPDMTGYTF
TGCGCCAGCAGCCAAATCTTTCCGGACATGACCGGCTACACCTTC
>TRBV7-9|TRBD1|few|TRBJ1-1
CASSDTDRGTEAFF
TGTGCCAGCAGCGACACGGACAGGGGGACTGAAGCTTTCTTT
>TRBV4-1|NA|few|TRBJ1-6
CASSQDMGKNSPLHF
TGCGCCAGCAGCCAAGATATGGGTAAAAATTCACCCCTCCACTTT
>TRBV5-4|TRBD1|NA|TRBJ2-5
CASSPTGGKTQYF
TGTGCCAGCAGCCCGACAGGGGGAAAGACCCAGTACTTC
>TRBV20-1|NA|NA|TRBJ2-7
CSADKTYEQYF
TGCAGTGCTGACAAAACCTACGAGCAGTACTTC
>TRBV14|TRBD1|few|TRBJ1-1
CASSPLRTGGEAFF
TGTGCCAGCAGCCCCCTTAGGACAGGCGGGGAAGCTTTCTTT
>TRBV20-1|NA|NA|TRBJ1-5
CSARIPGLDQPQHF
TGCAGTGCTAGGATTCCGGGATTGGATCAGCCCCAGCATTTT
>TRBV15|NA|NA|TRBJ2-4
CATSNRQGAKNIQYF
TGTGCCACCAGCAACCGTCAGGGGGCCAAAAACATTCAGTACTTC
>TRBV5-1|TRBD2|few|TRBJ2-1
CASSLMRGSSYNEQFF
TGCGCCAGCAGCTTGATGCGGGGGTCCTCCTACAATGAGCAGTTCTTC
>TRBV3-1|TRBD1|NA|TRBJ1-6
CASSQVRTGLPSPLHF
TGTGCCAGCAGCCAGGTACGGACAGGGCTCCCTTCACCCCTCCACTTT
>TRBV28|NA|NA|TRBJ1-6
CASSFSGRQNSPLHF
TGTGCCAGCAGTTTCTCGGGACGGCAAAATTCACCCCTCCACTTT
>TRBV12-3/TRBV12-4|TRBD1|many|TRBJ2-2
CASSYYPGGDGGELFF
TGTGCCAGCAGCTACTACCCAGGGGGCGACGGCGGGGAGCTGTTTTTT
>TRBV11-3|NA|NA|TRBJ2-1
CASSFAQGRYNEQFF
TGTGCCAGCAGCTTTGCCCAGGGACGGTACAATGAGCAGTTCTTC
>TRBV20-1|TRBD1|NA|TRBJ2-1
CSARTGGWVEQFF
TGCAGTGCTAGGACAGGGGGATGGGTTGAGCAGTTCTTC
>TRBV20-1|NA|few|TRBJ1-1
CSTTTANTEAFF
TGCAGTACTACGACAGCGAACACTGAAGCTTTCTTT
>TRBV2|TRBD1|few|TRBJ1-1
CAITGGNMNTEAFF
TGTGCCATTACAGGGGGCAACATGAACACTGAAGCTTTCTTT
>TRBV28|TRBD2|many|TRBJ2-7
CASRERGATYEQYF
TGTGCCAGCAGAGAGCGGGGCGCTACTTACGAGCAGTACTTC
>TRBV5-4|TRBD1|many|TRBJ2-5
CASSGRGRGETQYF
TGTGCCAGCAGCGGCAGGGGGCGCGGAGAGACCCAGTACTTC
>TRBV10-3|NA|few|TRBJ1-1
CAIRRAANTEAFF
TGTGCCATCAGGCGGGCGGCGAACACTGAAGCTTTCTTT
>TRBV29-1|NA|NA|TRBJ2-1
CSVVLQAVEVYSEQFF
TGCAGCGTTGTTTTGCAGGCTGTAGAGGTGTACAGTGAGCAGTTCTTC
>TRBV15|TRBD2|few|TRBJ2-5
CATSSRASGSQETQYF
TGTGCCACCAGCAGTAGGGCTAGCGGTTCCCAAGAGACCCAGTACTTC
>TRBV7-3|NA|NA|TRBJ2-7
CASSLGQTWTEQYF
TGTGCCAGCAGCTTAGGGCAGACCTGGACTGAGCAGTACTTC
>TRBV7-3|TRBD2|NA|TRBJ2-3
CASSLGTSGGFLSTDTQYF
TGTGCCAGCAGCCTCGGGACTAGCGGGGGTTTTCTTAGCACAGATACGCAGTATTTT
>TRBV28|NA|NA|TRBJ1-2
CASSLWTASWPSYGYTF
TGTGCCAGCAGCCTTTGGACAGCCTCCTGGCCCTCCTATGGCTACACCTTC
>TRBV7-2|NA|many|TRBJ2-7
CASSLGPAWGPYEQYF
TGTGCCAGCAGCTTAGGGCCGGCATGGGGGCCCTACGAGCAGTACTTC
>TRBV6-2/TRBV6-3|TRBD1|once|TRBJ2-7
CASSYGGTGRHEQYF
TGTGCCAGCAGTTACGGCGGGACAGGGCGCCACGAGCAGTACTTC
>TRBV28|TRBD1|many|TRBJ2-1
CASRPPNRGIYNEQFF
TGTGCCAGCAGGCCCCCCAACAGGGGGATCTACAATGAGCAGTTCTTC
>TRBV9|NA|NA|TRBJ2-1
CASSGGTSLYNEQFF
TGTGCCAGCAGCGGTGGAACTAGTCTCTACAATGAGCAGTTCTTC
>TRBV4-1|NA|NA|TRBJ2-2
CASSQEGRNTGELFF
TGCGCCAGCAGCCAAGAGGGCCGAAACACCGGGGAGCTGTTTTTT
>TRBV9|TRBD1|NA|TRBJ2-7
CASSVAGQGSYNEQYF
TGTGCCAGCAGCGTAGCGGGACAGGGGTCCTACAATGAGCAGTACTTC
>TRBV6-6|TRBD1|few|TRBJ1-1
CASSYRGQGNTEAFF
TGTGCCAGCAGTTACCGGGGACAGGGTAACACTGAAGCTTTCTTT
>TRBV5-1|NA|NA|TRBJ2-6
CASSRSGRPSGANVLTF
TGCGCCAGCAGCAGGTCCGGTCGTCCGTCTGGGGCCAACGTCCTGACTTTC
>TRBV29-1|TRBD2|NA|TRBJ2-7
CSVGRGGSSYEQYF
TGCAGCGTTGGCCGCGGGGGGTCCTCCTACGAGCAGTACTTC
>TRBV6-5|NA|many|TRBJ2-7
CASSRPSGGSYEQYF
TGTGCCAGCAGCCGGCCCTCGGGCGGGTCCTACGAGCAGTACTTC
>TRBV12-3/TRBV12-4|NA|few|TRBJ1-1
CASSLGARGPTEAFF
TGTGCCAGCAGTTTAGGAGCCAGGGGACCCACTGAAGCTTTCTTT
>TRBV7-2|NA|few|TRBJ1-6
CASSLGTARNSPLHF
TGTGCCAGCAGCCTGGGGACGGCCAGGAATTCACCCCTCCACTTT
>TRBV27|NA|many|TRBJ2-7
CASSLKPQPNYEQYF
TGTGCCAGCAGCTTGAAACCCCAACCCAACTACGAGCAGTACTTC
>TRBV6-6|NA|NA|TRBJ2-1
CASTLGMGYNEQFF
TGTGCCAGCACCTTGGGGATGGGGTACAATGAGCAGTTCTTC
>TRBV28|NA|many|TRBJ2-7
CASSLWQGYEQYF
TGTGCCAGCAGTTTATGGCAGGGCTACGAGCAGTACTTC
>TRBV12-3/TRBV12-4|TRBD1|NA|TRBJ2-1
CASRRGTGEYNEQFF
TGTGCCAGCAGACGAGGGACAGGGGAATACAATGAGCAGTTCTTC
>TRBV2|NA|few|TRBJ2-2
CASMAGVAGELFF
TGTGCCAGCATGGCAGGGGTGGCCGGGGAGCTGTTTTTT
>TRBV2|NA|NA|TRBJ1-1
CASSKGGRGTEAFF
TGTGCCAGCTCGAAGGGGGGTAGAGGCACTGAAGCTTTCTTT
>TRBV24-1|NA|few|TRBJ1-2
CATSDESHGYGYTF
TGTGCCACCAGTGATGAATCCCACGGCTATGGCTACACCTTC
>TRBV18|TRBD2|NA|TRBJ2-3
CASSPGTSGLHGSIWVF
TGTGCCAGCTCACCGGGGACTAGCGGTCTACACGGCTCTATTTGGGTTTTT
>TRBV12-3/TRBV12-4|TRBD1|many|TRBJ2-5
CASVPGQGFETQYF
TGTGCCAGCGTCCCGGGACAGGGTTTTGAGACCCAGTACTTC
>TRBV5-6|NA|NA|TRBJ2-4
CASSKSRTENIQYF
TGTGCCAGCAGCAAATCCAGGACAGAAAACATTCAGTACTTC
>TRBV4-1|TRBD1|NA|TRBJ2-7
CASSQEAGGAYNEQYF
TGCGCCAGCAGCCAAGAGGCAGGGGGCGCCTACAATGAGCAGTACTTC
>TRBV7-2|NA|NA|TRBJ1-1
CASSPRTGPAFF
TGTGCCAGCAGCCCGCGCACAGGGCCAGCTTTCTTT
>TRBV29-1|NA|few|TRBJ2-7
CSVEDSHSYEQYF
TGCAGCGTTGAGGACAGTCACTCCTACGAGCAGTACTTC